This TCR beta chain stems from a study of post-analysis software for immune sequencing data. Overall study results and limits: TRBV5-6, TRBV5-1 and TRBV20-1 belonged to a set of five TRBV segments that were more frequent in patients than controls.

Presence of unique molecular identifiers characterized the TCR beta cDNA libraries. Each CDR3 protein gets one entry after TCRdb re-called the PCR reads with MiXCR. The repertoire includes approximately 350,000 distinct CDR3 sequences, roughly 36% of them detected once, and around 15% sits in the top ten. Trimming stripped 0 bases from V and 6 bases from J, with 5 bases between. Germline CDR1 and CDR2: LGHNA and YSLEER. CDR3 size: 13 residues. With respect to this clonotype: Its antigen is unidentified.

The chain has TRBV4-3 and TRBJ2-2, with D uncertain. This TCR was recovered from a girl aged 5 to 17 with multiple sclerosis. Material: blood. The CDR3, as DNA: TGCGCCAGCAGCCAAGATAAGTCCGGGGAGCTGTTTTTT. It specifies CASSQDKSGELFF.